What follows are 27 T cell receptor beta chains derived from one specimen sequenced in a study of cytomegalovirus exposure and HLA in healthy donors. This PCR relied on a set of 60 Vbeta primers and 13 Jbeta primers. The data were produced by immunoSEQ multiplex PCR, yet TCRdb's version contains in-frame clones alone and is incomplete. Among approximately 100,000 clones listed, 81% were seen once. The sample comprised PBMCs. The source is a woman aged 30 to 39 in good health and CMV-seronegative.

Notes on this clone: At one end the junction does not follow the germline gene, possibly because of a read error. The rearrangement links TRBV13 to TRBJ2-5; D may correspond to TRBD1 or TRBD2 (7 bases each). From germline, CDR1 is PRHDT and CDR2 FYEKMQ (reference sequence). This CDR3 region has 15 residues. The CDR3 region is CASSIGGETRGEQYF. The CDR3 region has the DNA TGTGCCAGCAGCATAGGGGGGGAGACCAGGGGGGAGCAGTACTTC.

The rearrangement joins TRBV5-1 to TRBJ1-3; TRBD1 matches 9 bases. The germline V gene has CDR1 SGHRS and CDR2 YFSETQ. Trimming took 4 bases from V and 3 from J; bases not matched to a gene: 11. CDR3 length: 17 residues. The CDR3 reads CASSLPGQGMGGNTIYF. CDR3 DNA sequence: TGCGCCAGCAGCCTCCCGGGACAGGGTATGGGTGGAAACACCATATATTTT. The complete variable domain, with remaining parts taken from reference TRBV5-1 and TRBJ1-3, reads KAGVTQTPRYLIKTRGQQVTLSCSPISGHRSVSWYQQTPGQGLQFLFEYFSETQRNKGNFPGRFSGRQFSNSRSEMNVSTLELGDSALYLCASSLPGQGMGGNTIYFGEGSWLTVV.

The rearrangement uses TRBV2 and TRBJ2-7; D gene uncertain. The germline V and J ends were trimmed by 8 bases and 9 bases, with 17 bases remaining between them. Germline V gene sequence: CDR1 SNHLY, CDR2 FYNNEI. The CDR3 has 12 residues. This chain's CDR3 is CASESSRLRQYF. The DNA of the CDR3 is TGTGCCAGCGAGTCATCACGACTCAGGCAGTACTTC.

The V and J genes are TRBV6-1 and TRBJ2-7, with a tentative D call TRBD2 (5 bases). Germline CDR1 MNHNS, CDR2 SASEGT. The CDR3 loop spans 11 amino acids. V lost 6 bases, J lost 3 bases, and 6 bases lay in between. This chain's CDR3 is CASSGVYEQYF. The DNA for the CDR3 is TGTGCCAGCAGCGGGGTCTACGAGCAGTACTTC.

The V gene is TRBV5-4, the J gene TRBJ2-2; D remains ambiguous. Trimming took 0 bases from V and 0 from J, leaving 9 bases between them. Germline values: CDR1 SGHNT, CDR2 YYREEE (reference sequence). This CDR3 comprises 16 residues. CDR3 residues: CASSLEMAANTGELFF. CDR3 sequence (DNA): TGTGCCAGCAGCTTGGAAATGGCGGCGAACACCGGGGAGCTGTTTTTT. Full variable domain (remainder filled in from reference TRBV5-4 and TRBJ2-2): ETGVTQSPTHLIKTRGQQVTLRCSSQSGHNTVSWYQQALGQGPQFIFQYYREEENGRGNFPPRFSGLQFPNYSSELNVNALELDDSALYLCASSLEMAANTGELFFGEGSRLTVL.

The V and J genes are TRBV29-1 and TRBJ2-1; tentatively, D is TRBD2 (7 bases). The CDR3 extends over 14 amino acids. The germline gives CDR1 SQVTM, CDR2 ANQGSEA. With 4 bases removed from V and 6 bases from J, the gap between germline ends came to 16 bases. The CDR3: CSVAVGGGGNEQFF. CDR3 DNA: TGCAGCGTTGCAGTGGGAGGGGGGGGCAATGAGCAGTTCTTC.

The chain joins TRBV27 to TRBJ1-1, with D perhaps matching TRBD1 (6 bases). CDR1 and CDR2 (germline): MNHEY, SMNVEV (reference sequence). V shed 3 bases and J shed 8 bases, with 13 bases lying between them. This CDR3 is 13 amino acids long. The CDR3 DNA reads TGTGCCAGCAGTTTCAGGGGCTGGGCGGAAGCTTTCTTT. Protein sequence: CASSFRGWAEAFF.

The chain is built from TRBV9 and TRBJ2-2; 7 bases are a match to TRBD2. The germline gives CDR1 SGDLS, CDR2 YYNGEE. J lost 5 bases, V lost 0 bases, and 4 bases had no gene match. The CDR3 sequence is 15 residues long. As DNA, the CDR3 is TGTGCCAGCAGCGTAGAATCGGGAGGTACCGGGGAGCTGTTTTTT. Residues: CASSVESGGTGELFF.

The genes are TRBV4-3 and TRBJ2-6; D not resolved. Trimming left V 0 bases short and J 5 bases short, with 11 bases between. The CDR3 is 16 amino acids. CDR1 and CDR2 (germline): LGHNA, YSLEER. The CDR3 loop is CASSQDAVAWANVLTF. The CDR3 DNA sequence: TGCGCCAGCAGCCAAGATGCAGTAGCCTGGGCCAACGTCCTGACTTTC.

The J gene is TRBJ2-5, the V gene TRBV7-6, with 7 bases that match TRBD1. Losses at the gene ends were 8 bases for V and 4 bases for J; bases not matched to a gene: 10. In germline, CDR1 is SGHVS, CDR2 FNYEAQ. The CDR3 contains 14 residues. As DNA, the CDR3 is TGTGCCAGCGGTTTGACAGGGATGGCAGAGACCCAGTACTTC. This gives the protein CASGLTGMAETQYF.

This chain links TRBV5-4 with TRBJ2-1; 7 bases align to TRBD2. Per the germline V gene, CDR1 is SGHNT and CDR2 is YYREEE (reference sequence). The V segment lost 0 bases and the J segment 1 base; nucleotides outside the gene matches: 7. The CDR3 runs 17 residues. Here the CDR3 reads CASSLDGAGVSYNEQFF. The CDR3 DNA sequence: TGTGCCAGCAGCTTGGACGGGGCGGGAGTTTCCTACAATGAGCAGTTCTTC. Using reference TRBV5-4 and TRBJ2-1 for the parts outside the CDR3, the full variable domain is ETGVTQSPTHLIKTRGQQVTLRCSSQSGHNTVSWYQQALGQGPQFIFQYYREEENGRGNFPPRFSGLQFPNYSSELNVNALELDDSALYLCASSLDGAGVSYNEQFFGPGTRLTVL.

The J gene is TRBJ2-2, the V gene TRBV11-2; 8 nucleotides agree with TRBD2. The CDR3 consists of 16 residues. V shed 5 bases, J shed 2 bases, and the junction held 7 bases outside the gene matches. The V gene's germline CDR1 is SGHAT and CDR2 FQNNGV. The CDR3 region is CASSPIAGTNTGELFF. CDR3 nucleotide sequence: TGTGCCAGCAGCCCAATAGCGGGAACCAACACCGGGGAGCTGTTTTTT.

The chain recombines TRBV5-6 with TRBJ1-2; D ambiguous. Germline V gene lookup returns CDR1 SGHDT and CDR2 YYEEEE. Between the trimmed V and J ends, which lost 1 base and 3 bases, there was a span of 16 bases. CDR3 length: 16 residues. In DNA form, the CDR3 reads TGTGCCAGCAGCTTGAGGACTGCAGGAAACTACTATGGCTACACCTTC. Encoded protein: CASSLRTAGNYYGYTF.

This chain joins TRBV19 and TRBJ2-1, with 11 bases matching TRBD2. Looked up from germline, CDR1 is LNHDA and CDR2 is SQIVND (reference sequence). This CDR3 has 17 residues. J gave up 7 bases and V 4 bases, and 12 bases lay outside the gene matches. The CDR3 region has the DNA TGTGCCAGTAGTACAACCCGTACTAGCGGGAGTTGGAATGAGCAGTTCTTC. Amino acids: CASSTTRTSGSWNEQFF.

The table lists this clone with a count of one. This chain links TRBV2 with TRBJ1-5, with TRBD1 as a possible D gene (5 bases). Germline-derived CDR1 and CDR2 are SNHLY and FYNNEI. The ends were cut back, 7 bases at V and 6 bases at J, with 13 bases in the middle. The CDR3 extends over 13 amino acids. Written as DNA, the CDR3 is TGTGCCAGCATCCAGGGCCCGGGTCAGCCCCAGCATTTT. This translates into CASIQGPGQPQHF.

The count of this clone is one. The rearrangement joins TRBV5-6 to TRBJ2-5, with 9 bases matching TRBD2. CDR1 SGHDT and CDR2 YYEEEE come from the germline V gene. V was pared by 4 bases and J by 3 bases, with 1 base of the junction left unmatched. The CDR3 spans 13 residues. CDR3 protein: CASSAGGKETQYF. CDR3 coding DNA: TGTGCCAGCAGCGCGGGAGGGAAAGAGACCCAGTACTTC.

The rearrangement uses TRBV6-5 and TRBJ2-7; no firm D call. The V and J ends lost 7 bases and 7 bases respectively, with 23 bases between them. The CDR3 is 15 residues long. Germline V gene data show CDR1 as MNHEY and CDR2 as SVGAGI. The CDR3 region has the DNA TGTGCCAGCATCGGTCGTTCCGAGAGGCGGTGGGAGCAGTACTTC. Residues: CASIGRSERRWEQYF.

The chain links TRBV19 to TRBJ1-5; 9 bases line up with TRBD1. The CDR3 spans 14 residues. The V and J ends lost 5 bases and 6 bases, in that order; junction bases with no gene match: 5. Germline CDR1 reads LNHDA; CDR2 reads SQIVND (reference sequence). CDR3 loop: CASSEQGAGQPQHF. CDR3 nucleotides: TGTGCCAGTAGTGAACAGGGGGCGGGTCAGCCCCAGCATTTT.

V is TRBV18 and J is TRBJ1-1; D gene uncertain. Germline-derived CDR1 and CDR2 are KGHSH and LQKENI. The CDR3 is 15 residues long. Trimming left V 3 bases short and J 1 base short, with 12 bases between. This chain's CDR3 is CASSPPLAENTEAFF. The CDR3 DNA is TGTGCCAGCTCACCCCCCCTAGCAGAGAACACTGAAGCTTTCTTT.

V usage is TRBV7-2 and J usage is TRBJ2-2; TRBD1 is a possible D gene (5 bases). This CDR3 region has 16 residues. Germline-derived CDR1 and CDR2 are SGHTA and FQGNSA. Trimming pared 2 bases from V and 6 bases from J, leaving 16 bases between. The CDR3 DNA sequence: TGTGCCAGCAGCTTATACGTAGGGGCTGGTTCCGGGGAGCTGTTTTTT. Amino acids: CASSLYVGAGSGELFF.

The chain combines TRBV7-8 with TRBJ1-5, with 8 positions matching TRBD1. After removal of 3 bases from V and 4 bases from J, the junction contained 8 bases not matched to a gene. The germline CDR1 and CDR2 sequences are SGHVS and FQNEAQ. The CDR3 is 16 amino acids. CDR3 coding DNA: TGTGCCAGCAGCTTTTTCGGACAGGGAGGAAATCAGCCCCAGCATTTT. Its translation is CASSFFGQGGNQPQHF.

The chain uses TRBV19 and TRBJ2-3; 7 nucleotides line up with TRBD2. The length of the CDR3 is 11 residues. Germline-derived CDR1 and CDR2 are LNHDA and SQIVND (reference sequence). The V and J ends lost 4 bases and 8 bases, in that order; junction bases with no gene match: 0. CDR3 coding DNA: TGTGCCAGTAGTACGGGAGGTACGCAGTATTTT. This gives the protein CASSTGGTQYF.

This sequence joins TRBV30 and TRBJ1-5, with a possible D match to TRBD1 (6 bases). Germline V CDR1 and CDR2: GTSNPN, SVGIG (reference sequence). The CDR3 is made up of 18 amino acids. V was cut by 3 bases and J by 3 bases, with 24 bases left in between. The DNA of the CDR3 is TGTGCCTGGAGAAACGGGGGGGGCGCAGGTTGGGACAATCAGCCCCAGCATTTT. Protein: CAWRNGGGAGWDNQPQHF. The full variable domain, in which reference TRBV30 and TRBJ1-5 provide the parts outside the CDR3, is SQTIHQWPATLVQPVGSPLSLECTVEGTSNPNLYWYRQAAGRGLQLLFYSVGIGQISSEVPQNLSASRPQDRQFILSSKKLLLSDSGFYLCAWRNGGGAGWDNQPQHFGDGTRLSIL.

CDR3 residues: CASRREARQPQHF. In nucleotides, the CDR3 is TGTGCCAGTCGAAGGGAGGCGCGACAGCCCCAGCATTTT. V and J are TRBV7-2 and TRBJ1-5, with no clear D. CDR1 SGHTA and CDR2 FQGNSA come from the germline V gene. Trimming pared 9 bases from V and 7 bases from J, leaving 16 bases between. This CDR3 has 13 amino acids.

The chain links TRBV7-8 to TRBJ2-5, with no clear D. The CDR3 sequence is 14 residues long. V was cut by 1 base and J by 6 bases, with 12 bases left in between. CDR1 and CDR2 from the germline V gene are SGHVS and FQNEAQ. The CDR3 DNA follows: TGTGCCAGCAGCTTAGTATCCGGGTCGAAGACCCAGTACTTC. Encoded protein: CASSLVSGSKTQYF.

The V gene is TRBV7-2, the J gene TRBJ2-5, with TRBD2 matching 7 bases. The ends lost 5 bases at V and 4 bases at J; junction bases unmatched: 13. Germline CDR1 SGHTA, CDR2 FQGNSA. The CDR3 runs to 16 residues. The CDR3 region has the DNA TGTGCCAGCAGCCGACCTTGGCGGGAGAGGGGAGAGACCCAGTACTTC. Residues: CASSRPWRERGETQYF. The full variable domain, with the rest looked up from reference TRBV7-2 and TRBJ2-5, is GAGVSQSPSNKVTEKGKDVELRCDPISGHTALYWYRQSLGQGLEFLIYFQGNSAPDKSGLPSDRFSAERTGGSVSTLTIQRTQQEDSAVYLCASSRPWRERGETQYFGPGTRLLVL.

The chain carries TRBV6-1 and TRBJ1-1, with D uncertain. CDR1 is MNHNS and CDR2 is SASEGT in the germline V gene. Between the trimmed V and J ends, which lost 7 bases and 6 bases, there was a span of 12 bases. There are 12 residues in the CDR3. The CDR3 sequence is CASTSTRSEAFF. The CDR3 region has the DNA TGTGCCAGCACCTCTACGAGGTCTGAAGCTTTCTTT.